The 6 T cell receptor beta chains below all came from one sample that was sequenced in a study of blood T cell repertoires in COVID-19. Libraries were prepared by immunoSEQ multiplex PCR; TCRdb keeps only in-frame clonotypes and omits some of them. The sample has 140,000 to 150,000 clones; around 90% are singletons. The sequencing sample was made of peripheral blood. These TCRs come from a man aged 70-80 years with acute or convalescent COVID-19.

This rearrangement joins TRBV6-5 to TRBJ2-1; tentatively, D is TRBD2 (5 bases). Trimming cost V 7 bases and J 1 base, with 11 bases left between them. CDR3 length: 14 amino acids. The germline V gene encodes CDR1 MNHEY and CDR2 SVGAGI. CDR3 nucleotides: TGTGCCAGCAATGCACGGGGATCCTACAATGAGCAGTTCTTC. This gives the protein CASNARGSYNEQFF.

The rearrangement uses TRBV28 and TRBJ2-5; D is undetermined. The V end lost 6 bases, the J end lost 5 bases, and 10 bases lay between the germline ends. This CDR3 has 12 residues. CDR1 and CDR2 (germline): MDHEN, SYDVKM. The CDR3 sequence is CASSSPRETQYF. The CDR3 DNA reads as TGTGCCAGCAGCTCCCCCCGGGAGACCCAGTACTTC.

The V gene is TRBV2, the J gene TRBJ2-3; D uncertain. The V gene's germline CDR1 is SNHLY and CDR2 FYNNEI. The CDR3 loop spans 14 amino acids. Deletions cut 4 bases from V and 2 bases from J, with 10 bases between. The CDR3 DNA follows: TGTGCCAGCAGTGCGGTACTAACCACAGATACGCAGTATTTT. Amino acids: CASSAVLTTDTQYF.

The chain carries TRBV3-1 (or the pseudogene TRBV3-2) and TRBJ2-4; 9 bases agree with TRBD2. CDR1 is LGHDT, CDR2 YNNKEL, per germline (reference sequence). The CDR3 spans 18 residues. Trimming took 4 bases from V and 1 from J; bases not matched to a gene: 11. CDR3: CASSPRSESGGAKNIQYF. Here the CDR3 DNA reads TGTGCCAGCAGCCCAAGATCGGAGAGCGGGGGGGCCAAAAACATTCAGTACTTC.

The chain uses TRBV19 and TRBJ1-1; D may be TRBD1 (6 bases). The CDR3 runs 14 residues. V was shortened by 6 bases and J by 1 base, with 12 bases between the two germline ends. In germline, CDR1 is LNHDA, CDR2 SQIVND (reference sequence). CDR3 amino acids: CASSQYRANTEAFF. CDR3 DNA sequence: TGTGCCAGTAGCCAATACAGGGCGAACACTGAAGCTTTCTTT.

The CDR3 is CASSQNRGSTGELFF. DNA for the CDR3: TGTGCCAGCAGCCAAAACCGGGGGAGCACCGGGGAGCTGTTTTTT. V and J are TRBV14 and TRBJ2-2; tentatively, D is TRBD2 (6 bases). Germline lookup yields CDR1 SGHDN and CDR2 FVKESK. This CDR3 is 15 amino acids long. Trimming stripped 2 bases from V and 4 bases from J, with 11 bases between.